These 22 T cell receptor beta chains were all obtained from the same sample, sequenced in a study of shared clonotypes between healthy human individuals. Using immunoSEQ multiplex PCR, the repertoire was profiled, and TCRdb retains in-frame clones only, with some absent. Of roughly 590,000 clones listed, roughly 95% are singletons. Positively selected for CCR7, the CD45RO-negative cells used as naive CD8 cells excluded terminally differentiated effector memory CD45RA+ cells. The sequencing sample was made of naive CD8+ T cells sorted from blood. The receptors derive from a woman in her 30s in good health.

The chain links TRBV29-1 to TRBJ2-5, with 7 bases aligning to TRBD1. Germline assignment: CDR1 SQVTM and CDR2 ANQGSEA. V lost 6 bases and J lost 2; bases outside the gene matches: 9. The CDR3 runs 14 residues. The CDR3 loop reads CSVWSPGQQETQYF. CDR3 coding DNA: TGCAGCGTGTGGAGCCCGGGACAGCAAGAGACCCAGTACTTC.

J is TRBJ2-2 and V is TRBV6-5; D is ambiguous. Looked up from germline, CDR1 is MNHEY and CDR2 is SVGAGI. The germline V and J ends were trimmed by 6 bases and 0 bases, with 2 bases remaining between them. The CDR3 covers 12 residues. As DNA, the CDR3 is TGTGCCAGCAGGACGAACACCGGGGAGCTGTTTTTT. It yields the protein CASRTNTGELFF.

The chain has TRBV5-1 and TRBJ2-3; D is uncertain. Germline values: CDR1 SGHRS, CDR2 YFSETQ. The CDR3 has 16 residues. Trimming cost V 4 bases and J 5 bases, with 20 bases left between them. The CDR3 nucleotides read TGCGCCAGCAGCCCTCCCCCGGGTGGGCTAGGAGATACGCAGTATTTT. This sequence encodes CASSPPPGGLGDTQYF.

The V gene is TRBV29-1, the J gene TRBJ2-1; D might be TRBD1 (5 bases). The CDR3 is 14 amino acids. The V gene lost 7 bases and the J gene lost 5 bases, with 18 bases spanning the gap. CDR1 is SQVTM and CDR2 is ANQGSEA in the germline V gene. CDR3 residues: CSASPGQENNEQFF. Written as DNA, the CDR3 is TGCAGCGCGTCTCCAGGGCAGGAGAACAATGAGCAGTTCTTC.

The chain couples TRBV28 to TRBJ2-7; 8 bases agree with TRBD1. The V gene end was trimmed by 6 bases and the J gene end by 6 bases; junction bases not matched to a gene: 10. Germline loops: CDR1 MDHEN, CDR2 SYDVKM. The CDR3 runs 14 residues. The CDR3: CASRESGTGSEQYF. In DNA, the CDR3 is TGTGCCAGCAGAGAATCCGGGACAGGCTCCGAGCAGTACTTC.

The chain recombines TRBV11-2 with TRBJ2-5; D call uncertain. Deletions cut 4 bases from V and 2 bases from J, with 17 bases between. The CDR3 is 16 residues long. Germline CDR1 is SGHAT and CDR2 is FQNNGV. The CDR3 loop is CASSSWAGRSQETQYF. DNA for the CDR3: TGTGCCAGCAGCTCATGGGCAGGTCGGTCGCAAGAGACCCAGTACTTC.

This clone turned up a few times. The V call is TRBV11-2, the J call TRBJ2-2, with D maybe TRBD2 (5 bases). V shed 6 bases and J shed 5 bases, with 10 bases lying between them. Germline CDR1 reads SGHAT; CDR2 reads FQNNGV. There are 13 residues in the CDR3. The CDR3 region is CASRPTRTGELFF. The CDR3 nucleotides read TGTGCCAGCAGACCCACTAGGACCGGGGAGCTGTTTTTT.

The rearrangement joins TRBV9 to TRBJ2-6; 10 bases map to TRBD2. After removal of 3 bases from V and 0 bases from J, the junction contained 6 bases not matched to a gene. CDR3 size: 18 residues. Germline CDR1 is SGDLS and CDR2 is YYNGEE. The CDR3 DNA follows: TGTGCCAGCAGCGGGACTAGCGGAATTCTCTCTGGGGCCAACGTCCTGACTTTC. Protein: CASSGTSGILSGANVLTF.

The chain links TRBV9 to TRBJ2-3; D is perhaps TRBD1 (6 bases). The CDR3 consists of 15 residues. Trimming took 0 bases from V and 4 from J, leaving 12 bases between them. Germline V gives CDR1 SGDLS, CDR2 YYNGEE. CDR3 sequence reads: CASSVAWGRSDTQYF. DNA of the CDR3: TGTGCCAGCAGCGTAGCCTGGGGGCGGTCAGATACGCAGTATTTT.

The chain employs TRBV11-3 and TRBJ1-5; D ambiguous. CDR3 length: 17 residues. Trimming took 1 base from V and 2 from J, leaving 15 bases between them. Germline CDR1 SGHNT, CDR2 YENEEA. CDR3 loop: CASSLAHKVWGNQPQHF. As DNA, the CDR3 is TGTGCCAGCAGCTTAGCCCATAAGGTTTGGGGCAATCAGCCCCAGCATTTT.

The chain combines TRBV6-5 with TRBJ2-7, with no clear D. Trimming left V 0 bases short and J 2 bases short, with 8 bases between. The CDR3 has 14 residues. Germline values: CDR1 MNHEY, CDR2 SVGAGI. Here the CDR3 reads CASSYSDATYEQYF. The CDR3 bases are TGTGCCAGCAGTTACTCTGACGCAACCTACGAGCAGTACTTC.

To note about this clone: Other DNA sequences in the same sample also yield this CDR3. The chain is built from TRBV4-1 and TRBJ2-7, with 7 nucleotides matching TRBD2. Germline-derived CDR1 and CDR2 are MGHRA and YSYEKL. The J segment lost 2 bases and the V segment lost 1 base, leaving 5 bases of the junction unmatched. The CDR3 totals 15 residues. CDR3 in amino acids: CASSQGAGTTYEQYF. CDR3 in DNA: TGCGCCAGCAGCCAAGGAGCGGGAACCACCTACGAGCAGTACTTC.

The rearrangement links TRBV28 to TRBJ2-5, with a weak D call TRBD1 (5 bases). Germline V gene data show CDR1 as MDHEN and CDR2 as SYDVKM. V was pared by 7 bases and J by 3 bases, with 15 bases between. CDR3 size: 14 residues. The CDR3 is CASTVGSGKETQYF. Written as DNA, the CDR3 is TGTGCCAGCACCGTAGGGTCAGGGAAAGAGACCCAGTACTTC.

This clone came up once. The V call is TRBV7-9, the J call TRBJ2-7; TRBD2 aligns across 8 bases. This CDR3 has 17 amino acids. The V and J ends lost 4 bases and 0 bases, in that order; junction bases with no gene match: 11. The V gene's germline CDR1 is SEHNR and CDR2 FQNEAQ (reference sequence). The DNA for the CDR3 is TGTGCCAGCAGCTCGGGTTCGTTGCTAGCGGGCTCCTACGAGCAGTACTTC. It encodes CASSSGSLLAGSYEQYF.

The chain combines TRBV5-1 with TRBJ2-1; D is perhaps TRBD2 (6 bases). The germline V gene has CDR1 SGHRS and CDR2 YFSETQ. The CDR3 consists of 14 residues. The V gene lost 4 bases and the J gene lost 4 bases, with 12 bases spanning the gap. In nucleotides, the CDR3 is TGCGCCAGCAGCCCGAGGGCGGGGTACAATGAGCAGTTCTTC. Its protein is CASSPRAGYNEQFF.

The CDR3 DNA reads TGCAGCGTTGAAGGGGGCACGTCTAATGAAAAACTGTTTTTT. Translated, it gives CSVEGGTSNEKLFF. This rearrangement joins TRBV29-1 to TRBJ1-4, with a tentative D call TRBD1 (5 bases). Germline values: CDR1 SQVTM, CDR2 ANQGSEA. Trimming pared 1 base from V and 3 bases from J, leaving 9 bases between. The CDR3 consists of 14 residues.

This sequence joins TRBV28 and TRBJ1-5; D call uncertain. CDR1 is MDHEN and CDR2 is SYDVKM in the germline V gene. Deletions cut 7 bases from V and 4 bases from J, with 11 bases between. This CDR3 has 13 residues. The CDR3 DNA sequence: TGTGCCAGCATCGCATTCGGGAATCAGCCCCAGCATTTT. This sequence encodes CASIAFGNQPQHF.

J is TRBJ2-7 and V is TRBV28; TRBD1 matches 9 bases. This CDR3 is built from 16 residues. With 5 bases clipped from V and 2 bases from J, the junction kept 10 bases outside the gene matches. Germline CDR1 is MDHEN and CDR2 is SYDVKM. For the CDR3, the DNA is TGTGCCAGCAGTCCCCCCCGGGACAGGGTAACCTACGAGCAGTACTTC. Translated, it gives CASSPPRDRVTYEQYF.

This clone appeared once. The chain combines TRBV21-1 with TRBJ2-1. TRBV21-1 is a recognized pseudogene. The CDR3 is 17 amino acids. CDR3 loop: CASSKNTPGLYHNEQFF. The CDR3, as DNA: TGTGCCAGCAGCAAAAACACACCCGGTCTTTATCACAATGAGCAGTTCTTC.

CDR3 sequence (DNA): TGTGCCAGCACCGCCCTTAGGCGACAGCATAATTCACCCCTCCACTTT. Its protein is CASTALRRQHNSPLHF. The V and J genes are TRBV28 and TRBJ1-6, with D tentatively TRBD1 (5 bases). Germline CDR1 is MDHEN and CDR2 is SYDVKM. Trimming pared 7 bases from V and 5 bases from J, leaving 18 bases between. The CDR3 has 16 residues. Supplemented by reference TRBV28 and TRBJ1-6, the full variable domain reads DVKVTQSSRYLVKRTGEKVFLECVQDMDHENMFWYRQDPGLGLRLIYFSYDVKMKEKGDIPEGYSVSREKKERFSLILESASTNQTSMYLCASTALRRQHNSPLHFGNGTRLTVT.

V gene TRBV7-9 combines with J gene TRBJ1-4, with a possible D match to TRBD1 (5 bases). The CDR3 covers 16 residues. Germline-derived CDR1 and CDR2 are SEHNR and FQNEAQ (reference sequence). The germline V and J ends were trimmed by 4 bases and 4 bases, with 16 bases remaining between them. The CDR3 DNA reads TGTGCCAGCAGCTCAGGGATGGGGAGGAGTAATGAAAAACTGTTTTTT. Its translation is CASSSGMGRSNEKLFF.

The count of this clone is one. This chain links TRBV5-3 with TRBJ1-2; 8 nucleotides line up with TRBD1. TRBV5-3 is an ORF, and what it does is uncertain. This CDR3 spans 14 amino acids. V lost 6 bases and J lost 4; bases outside the gene matches: 8. As DNA, the CDR3 is TGTGCCAGAACCCATTGGACAGGGCGCTATGGCTACACCTTC. Amino acid sequence: CARTHWTGRYGYTF.